This note documents a single T cell receptor (beta chain) sequence. Its specificity is unknown. Per the germline V gene, CDR1 is MDHEN and CDR2 is SYDVKM. The V and J ends lost 5 bases and 1 base, in that order; junction bases with no gene match: 7. This CDR3 spans 16 amino acids. The data were taken from a study of cytomegalovirus exposure and HLA in healthy donors. Broader study findings: Later analysis associated a missense DCLRE1C variant with TCR beta V- and J-gene trimming. Altogether, 150 to 200 TCR beta chains were recorded as cytomegalovirus-associated. A later analysis found TCR association rates differed by HLA locus, highest for DRB1 and lowest for HLA-C.

The PCR contained 60 Vbeta and 13 Jbeta primers. Sequenced by immunoSEQ multiplex PCR; TCRdb stores in-frame clones only, minus some. The sample includes around 150,000 clones, approximately 64% of them seen just once. The clonotype originates from a woman aged 40 to 55 in good health and CMV-seronegative. The V call is TRBV28, the J call TRBJ2-7; TRBD2 matches at 11 bases. Sequencing was performed on PBMCs. The CDR3 DNA follows: TGTGCCAGCAGTCTCCTAGCGGGGGGCCGATCCTACGAGCAGTACTTC. Its translation: CASSLLAGGRSYEQYF.